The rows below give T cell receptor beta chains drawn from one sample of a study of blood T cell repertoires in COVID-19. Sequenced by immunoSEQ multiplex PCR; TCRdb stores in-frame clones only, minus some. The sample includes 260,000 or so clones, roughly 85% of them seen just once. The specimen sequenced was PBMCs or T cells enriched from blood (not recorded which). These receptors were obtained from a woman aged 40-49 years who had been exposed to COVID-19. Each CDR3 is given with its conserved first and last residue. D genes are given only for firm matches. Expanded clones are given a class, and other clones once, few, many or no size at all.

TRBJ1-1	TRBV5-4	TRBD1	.	TGTGCCAGCAGCCCCCGTGGACAGGGGGGTAGGAACACTGAAGCTTTCTTT	CASSPRGQGGRNTEAFF
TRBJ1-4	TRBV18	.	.	TGTGCCAGCTCACAGACACAGGGCGCTAATGAAAAACTGTTTTTT	CASSQTQGANEKLFF
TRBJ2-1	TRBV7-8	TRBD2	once	TGTGCCAGCAGCTTGAGAGCCCCTAGCGGGGGGGACAATGAGCAGTTCTTC	CASSLRAPSGGDNEQFF
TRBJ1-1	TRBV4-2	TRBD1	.	TGTGCCAGCAGCCGGGGACAGGTCAACACTGAAGCTTTCTTT	CASSRGQVNTEAFF
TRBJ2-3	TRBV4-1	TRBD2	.	TGCGCCAGCAGCCAAGAGGGGCCGGGACTAGCACCTAACCCAGATACGCAGTATTTT	CASSQEGPGLAPNPDTQYF
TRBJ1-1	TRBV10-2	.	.	TGCGCCAGCAGTGTGAGGGGGACAACTGGGAACACTGAAGCTTTCTTT	CASSVRGTTGNTEAFF
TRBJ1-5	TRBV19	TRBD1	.	TGTGCCAGTACCCGGGACAGGTACTATAGCAATCAGCCCCAGCATTTT	CASTRDRYYSNQPQHF
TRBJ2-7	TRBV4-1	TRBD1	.	TGCGCCAGCAGCCAACCAAACCCCGGGACAGGGGGCTACGAGCAGTACTTC	CASSQPNPGTGGYEQYF
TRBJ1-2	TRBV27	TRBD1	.	TGTGCCAGCAGTTTTGGTCAGAACAGGGGGCGCAACTATGGCTACACCTTC	CASSFGQNRGRNYGYTF
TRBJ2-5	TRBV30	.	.	TGTGCCTGGACCGGGGGTGGGACCCAGTACTTC	CAWTGGGTQYF
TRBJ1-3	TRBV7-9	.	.	TGTGCCAGCACCGAAGCAGGAGCTGGAAACACCATATATTTT	CASTEAGAGNTIYF
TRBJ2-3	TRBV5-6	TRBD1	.	TGTGCCAGCAGCTTGGGGACAGGGACTACGCAGTATTTT	CASSLGTGTTQYF
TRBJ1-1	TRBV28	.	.	TGTGCCAGCAGTTTGTTTGGGAGGGCTTTCTTT	CASSLFGRAFF
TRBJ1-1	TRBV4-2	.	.	TGTGCCAGCAGCCAAGACGCACTTGGGGGGAGTCGGACTGAAGCTTTCTTT	CASSQDALGGSRTEAFF
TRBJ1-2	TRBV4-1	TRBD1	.	TGCGCCAGCAGCCGGGGGGACAGGACCTATGGCTACACCTTC	CASSRGDRTYGYTF
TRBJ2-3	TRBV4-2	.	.	TGTGCCAGCAGCCAAGCGGTTTGGGCGGGGACCACAGATACGCAGTATTTT	CASSQAVWAGTTDTQYF
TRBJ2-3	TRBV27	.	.	TGTGCGCAAAGGGGACGGGAGCGGGCAGATACGCAGTATTTT	CAQRGRERADTQYF
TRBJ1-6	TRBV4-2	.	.	TGTGCCAGCAGCCAAGCACAGGTCTATAATTCACCCCTCCACTTT	CASSQAQVYNSPLHF
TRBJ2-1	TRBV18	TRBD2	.	TGTGCCAGCTCACCCCGGACTAGCGGGGGAGAATACAATGAGCAGTTCTTC	CASSPRTSGGEYNEQFF
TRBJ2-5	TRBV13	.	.	TGTGCCAGCAGATCACAGGCGAGCGCCTGGGAGACCCAGTACTTC	CASRSQASAWETQYF
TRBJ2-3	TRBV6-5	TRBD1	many	TGTGCCAGCAGCTGGGACAGGGGGAGCACAGATACGCAGTATTTT	CASSWDRGSTDTQYF
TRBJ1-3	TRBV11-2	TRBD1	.	TGTGCCAGCAGCCCAAACCTACAGGGGTCTTCTGGAAACACCATATATTTT	CASSPNLQGSSGNTIYF
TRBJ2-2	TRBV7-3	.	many	TGTGCCAGCAGCTTCGTGGGGGCCGACACCGGGGAGCTGTTTTTT	CASSFVGADTGELFF
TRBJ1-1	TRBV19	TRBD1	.	TGTGCCAGTAGTGTGGGGGACAGGGGGCTCATTAAGGACACTGAAGCTTTCTTT	CASSVGDRGLIKDTEAFF
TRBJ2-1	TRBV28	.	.	TGTGCCAGCAGTTACTCCCTCGTCCGGAGAAATGAGCAGTTCTTC	CASSYSLVRRNEQFF
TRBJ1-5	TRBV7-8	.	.	TGTGCCAGCAGCTTCGCTAGAGATCAGCCCCAGCATTTT	CASSFARDQPQHF
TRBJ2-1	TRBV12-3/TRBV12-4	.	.	TGTGCCAGCAGTCCCCGGGGTTTGGGGGAGCAGTTCTTC	CASSPRGLGEQFF
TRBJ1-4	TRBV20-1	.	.	TGCAGTGCTTACCGGGACATGCTGTTTTTT	CSAYRDMLFF
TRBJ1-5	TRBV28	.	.	TGTGCCAGCAGTTTTTATGAGGGTTTTAGCAATCAGCCCCAGCATTTT	CASSFYEGFSNQPQHF
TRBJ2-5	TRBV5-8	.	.	TGTGCCAGCAGCCGGCGGGTTCTCCAAGAGACCCAGTACTTC	CASSRRVLQETQYF
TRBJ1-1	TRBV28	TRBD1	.	TGTGCCAGCAGCGTAGGGGGCTCCAACACTGAAGCTTTCTTT	CASSVGGSNTEAFF
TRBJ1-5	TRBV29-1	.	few	TGCAGCGTCTGGGGGGGGCGAGGGGGCAATCAGCCCCAGCATTTT	CSVWGGRGGNQPQHF
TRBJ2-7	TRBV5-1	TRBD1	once	TGCGCCAGCAGCCCAGGGACAGGGCCCTACGAGCAGTACTTC	CASSPGTGPYEQYF
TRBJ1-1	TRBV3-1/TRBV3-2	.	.	TGTGCCAGCAGCCCCCCCGGGGGGAACACTGAAGCTTTCTTT	CASSPPGGNTEAFF
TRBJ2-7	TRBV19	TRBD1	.	TGTGCCAGTAGTATAGGGACAGGGCTCTCCTACGAGCAGTACTTC	CASSIGTGLSYEQYF
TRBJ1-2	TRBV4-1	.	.	TGCGCCAGCAGCCCTGGAAACAGGGACTATGGCTACACCTTC	CASSPGNRDYGYTF
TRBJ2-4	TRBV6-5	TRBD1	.	TGTGCCAGCACAGATTCACTCCGGGACAGAAACATTCAGTACTTC	CASTDSLRDRNIQYF
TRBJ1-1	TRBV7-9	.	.	TGTGCCAGCAGCTTAGAGGGTTTGCTCGGGGATGAAGCTTTCTTT	CASSLEGLLGDEAFF
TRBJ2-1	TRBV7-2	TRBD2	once	TGTGCCAGCAGCTTAGATCTGGCGGGGGGCTACAATGAGCAGTTCTTC	CASSLDLAGGYNEQFF
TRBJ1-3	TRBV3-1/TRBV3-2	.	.	TGTGCCAGCAGCCCGCCAGGGATGGCTGGAAACACCATATATTTT	CASSPPGMAGNTIYF
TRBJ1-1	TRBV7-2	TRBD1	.	TGTGCCAGCAGCTCGGGACAGATGAACACTGAAGCTTTCTTT	CASSSGQMNTEAFF
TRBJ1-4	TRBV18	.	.	TGTGCCAGCTCACCACCGGATTTCGGGAGAGGTGGAAAACTGTTTTTT	CASSPPDFGRGGKLFF
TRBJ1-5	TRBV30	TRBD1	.	TGTGCCTGGAGTTATACAGGGGATCAGCCCCAGCATTTT	CAWSYTGDQPQHF
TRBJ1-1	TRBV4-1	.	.	TGCGCCAGCAGCCAAGGGGACTTGGGGCCCGGGAAGGGAGCTTTCTTT	CASSQGDLGPGKGAFF
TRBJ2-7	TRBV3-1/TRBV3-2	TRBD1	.	TGTGCCAGCAGCCATAGGGGCCCCGGGACAGGGCTGCACGAGCAGTACTTC	CASSHRGPGTGLHEQYF
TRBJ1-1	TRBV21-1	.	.	TGTGCCAGCCCAGGGGATATGAACACTGAAGCTTTCTTT	CASPGDMNTEAFF
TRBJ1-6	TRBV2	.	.	TGTGCCAGCAGTGAAACTAATAATTCACCCCTCCACTTT	CASSETNNSPLHF
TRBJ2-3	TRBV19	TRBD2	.	TGTGCCAGTAGTCGGGGGGGGCTCGCAGATACGCAGTATTTT	CASSRGGLADTQYF
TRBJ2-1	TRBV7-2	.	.	TGTGCCAGCAGCGCTGGGGGGGCCTCCTACAATGAGCAGTTCTTC	CASSAGGASYNEQFF
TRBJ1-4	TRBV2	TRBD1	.	TGTGCCAGCAGATCTGGACAGGGGAATGAAAAACTGTTTTTT	CASRSGQGNEKLFF
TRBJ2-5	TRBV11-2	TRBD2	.	TGTGCCAGCAGCTCCGGACTAGCGAAGTACCAAGAGACCCAGTACTTC	CASSSGLAKYQETQYF
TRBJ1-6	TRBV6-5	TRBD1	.	TGTGCCAGCAGTTGGGACAGGGAAGCGAATTCACCCCTCCACTTT	CASSWDREANSPLHF
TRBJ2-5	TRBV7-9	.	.	TGTGCCAGCAGCCCGCGGGGGCCGGAGACCCAGTACTTC	CASSPRGPETQYF
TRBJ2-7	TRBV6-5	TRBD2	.	TGTGCCAGCAGCGGGGGGGGTACCTACGAGCAGTACTTC	CASSGGGTYEQYF
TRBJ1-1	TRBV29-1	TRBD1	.	TGCAGCGCCGAGACAGGGGTAGGCACTGAAGCTTTCTTT	CSAETGVGTEAFF
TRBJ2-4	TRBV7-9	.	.	TGTGCCAGCAGCCCCCTTCAATCACAGGGAAACATTCAGTACTTC	CASSPLQSQGNIQYF
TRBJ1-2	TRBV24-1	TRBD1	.	TGTGCCACCAGTGACGTTAAACAGGGGGTCGGTGGCTACACCTTC	CATSDVKQGVGGYTF
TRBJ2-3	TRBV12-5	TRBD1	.	TGTGCTAGTGGTTTGGTATGGGGACAGGGTAGTACAGATACGCAGTATTTT	CASGLVWGQGSTDTQYF
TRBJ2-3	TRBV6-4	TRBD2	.	TGTGCCAGCAGTGAGGGTAGCGGGGAGACAGATACGCAGTATTTT	CASSEGSGETDTQYF